This T cell receptor (beta chain) was recorded in a study of cytomegalovirus exposure and HLA in healthy donors. Findings and limits, study-wide: A link between a missense DCLRE1C variant and TCR beta V- and J-gene trimming emerged from a later analysis. As a later analysis revealed, the rate of TCR association differed by HLA locus, with DRB1 most and HLA-C fewest. With further analysis later on, most CMV-associated TCR beta chains appeared HLA-restricted.

Only one count was recorded for this clone. The antigen is not known. PCR primers comprised 60 Vbeta and 13 Jbeta primers. The protocol was immunoSEQ multiplex PCR, while the TCRdb copy is restricted to in-frame clones and leaves out a portion. The profile shows fewer than 100,000 clones, around 80% of them singletons. V shed 5 bases and J shed 2 bases, with 21 bases lying between them. The CDR3 covers 16 residues. From germline, CDR1 is GTSNPN and CDR2 SVGIG (reference sequence). Sequenced material: PBMCs. The V and J genes are TRBV30 and TRBJ2-5, with a tentative D call TRBD1 (6 bases). This TCR derives from a male donor in good health and CMV-seropositive. CDR3 DNA: TGTGCCTGGGCCGAACAGGGAAGTGGAGTACAAGAGACCCAGTACTTC. Its protein is CAWAEQGSGVQETQYF.